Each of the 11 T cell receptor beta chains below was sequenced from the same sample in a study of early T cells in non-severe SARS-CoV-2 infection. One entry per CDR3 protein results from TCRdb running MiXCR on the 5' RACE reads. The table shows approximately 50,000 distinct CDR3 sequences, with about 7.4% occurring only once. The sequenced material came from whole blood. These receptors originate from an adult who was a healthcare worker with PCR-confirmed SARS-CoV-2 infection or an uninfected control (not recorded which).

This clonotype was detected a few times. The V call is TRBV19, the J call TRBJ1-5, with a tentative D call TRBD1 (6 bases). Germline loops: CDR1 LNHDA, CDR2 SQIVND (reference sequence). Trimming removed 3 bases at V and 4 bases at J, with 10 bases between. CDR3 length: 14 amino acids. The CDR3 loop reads CASSIRDTNQPQHF. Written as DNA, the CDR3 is TGTGCCAGTAGTATCCGGGACACGAATCAGCCCCAGCATTTT.

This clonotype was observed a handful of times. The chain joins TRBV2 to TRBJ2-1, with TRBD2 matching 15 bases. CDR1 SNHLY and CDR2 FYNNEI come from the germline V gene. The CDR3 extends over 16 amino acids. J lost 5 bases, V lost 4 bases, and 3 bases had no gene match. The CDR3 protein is CASSGTSGGANNEQFF. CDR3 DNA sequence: TGTGCCAGCAGTGGGACTAGCGGGGGGGCCAACAATGAGCAGTTCTTC.

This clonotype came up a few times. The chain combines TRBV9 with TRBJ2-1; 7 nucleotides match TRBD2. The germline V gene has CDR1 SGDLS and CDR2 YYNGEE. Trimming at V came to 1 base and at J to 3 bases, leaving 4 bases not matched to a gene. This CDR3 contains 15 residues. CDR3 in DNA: TGTGCCAGCAGCGTAACGGTAGCGGGCTACAATGAGCAGTTCTTC. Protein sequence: CASSVTVAGYNEQFF.

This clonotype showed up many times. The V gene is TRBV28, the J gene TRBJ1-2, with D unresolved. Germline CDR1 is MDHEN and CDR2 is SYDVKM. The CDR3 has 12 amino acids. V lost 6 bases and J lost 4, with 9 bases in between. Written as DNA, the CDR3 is TGTGCCAGCAGCTTACGCGGCTATGGCTACACCTTC. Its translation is CASSLRGYGYTF.

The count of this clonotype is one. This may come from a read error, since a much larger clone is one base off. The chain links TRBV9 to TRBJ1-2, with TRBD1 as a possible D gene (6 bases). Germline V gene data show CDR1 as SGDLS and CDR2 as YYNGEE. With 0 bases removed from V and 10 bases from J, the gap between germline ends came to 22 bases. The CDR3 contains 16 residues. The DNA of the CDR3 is TGTGCCAGCAGCGTAGCTACGGGCAGGGGATATCATGACTACACCTTC. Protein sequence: CASSVATGRGYHDYTF.

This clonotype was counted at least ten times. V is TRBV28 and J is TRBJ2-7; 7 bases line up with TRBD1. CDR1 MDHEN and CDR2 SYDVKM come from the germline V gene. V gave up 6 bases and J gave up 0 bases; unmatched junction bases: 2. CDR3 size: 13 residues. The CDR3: CASSWDSSYEQYF. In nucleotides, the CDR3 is TGTGCCAGCAGCTGGGACAGCTCCTACGAGCAGTACTTC.

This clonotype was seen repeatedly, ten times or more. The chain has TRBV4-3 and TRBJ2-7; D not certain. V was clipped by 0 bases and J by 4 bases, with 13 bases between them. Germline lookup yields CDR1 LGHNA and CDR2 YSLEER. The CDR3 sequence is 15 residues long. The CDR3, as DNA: TGCGCCAGCAGCCAAGATTATGGAACCGAGTACGAGCAGTACTTC. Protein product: CASSQDYGTEYEQYF.

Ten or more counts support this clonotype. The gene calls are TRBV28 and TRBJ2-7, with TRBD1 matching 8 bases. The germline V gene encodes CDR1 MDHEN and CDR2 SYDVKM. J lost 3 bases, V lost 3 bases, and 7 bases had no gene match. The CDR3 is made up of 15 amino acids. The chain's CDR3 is CASSFRGRKGYEQYF. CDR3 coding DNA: TGTGCCAGCAGTTTCAGGGGGCGTAAAGGCTACGAGCAGTACTTC. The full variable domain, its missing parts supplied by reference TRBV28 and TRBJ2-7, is DVKVTQSSRYLVKRTGEKVFLECVQDMDHENMFWYRQDPGLGLRLIYFSYDVKMKEKGDIPEGYSVSREKKERFSLILESASTNQTSMYLCASSFRGRKGYEQYFGPGTRLTVT.

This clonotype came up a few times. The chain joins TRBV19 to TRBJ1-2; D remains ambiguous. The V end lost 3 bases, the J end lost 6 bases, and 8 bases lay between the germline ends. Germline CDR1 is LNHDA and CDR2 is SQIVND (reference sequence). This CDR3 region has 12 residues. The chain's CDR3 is CASSIGLNGYTF. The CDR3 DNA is TGTGCCAGTAGTATCGGATTGAATGGCTACACCTTC.

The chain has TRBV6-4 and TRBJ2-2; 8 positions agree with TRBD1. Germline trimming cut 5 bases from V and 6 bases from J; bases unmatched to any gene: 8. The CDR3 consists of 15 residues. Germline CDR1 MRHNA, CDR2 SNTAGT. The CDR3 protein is CASSPRTGRSGELFF. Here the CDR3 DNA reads TGTGCCAGCAGTCCCCGGACAGGGCGATCCGGGGAGCTGTTTTTT.

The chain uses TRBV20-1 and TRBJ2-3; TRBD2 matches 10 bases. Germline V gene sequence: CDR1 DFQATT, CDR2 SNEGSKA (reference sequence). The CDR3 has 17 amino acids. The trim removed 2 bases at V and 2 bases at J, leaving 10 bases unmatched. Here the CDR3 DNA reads TGCAGTGCTAGATCATTAGCGGGGGGACGTATCACAGATACGCAGTATTTT. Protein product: CSARSLAGGRITDTQYF.